The clone carrying this T cell receptor beta chain has only one observation. Each sample came from a Caucasian adult donor living in Nashville, Tennessee. The data were obtained in a study of shared clonotypes between healthy human individuals. At the level of the study: There were three CD4 naive, three CD4 memory, two CD8 naive and one CD8 memory plates per donor.

Each subset's genomic DNA was split evenly across several immunoSEQ plates. Libraries were prepared by immunoSEQ multiplex PCR; TCRdb keeps only in-frame clonotypes and omits some of them. The sample has millions of clones, just over 90% seen once. The germline V and J ends were trimmed by 1 base and 5 bases, with 12 bases remaining between them. Germline-derived CDR1 and CDR2 are SGHRS and YFSETQ. This CDR3 has 14 residues. The sequenced sample was naive CD4+ T cells from PBMCs. As for subset: CD45RA+ positively selected. This receptor was obtained from a man younger than 35 in good health. Some clones in this sample may be carry-over from other donors' samples. The chain is built from TRBV5-1 and TRBJ2-5; either TRBD1 or TRBD2 may supply D (5 bases each). CDR3 loop: CASSLQTWGETQYF. DNA for the CDR3: TGCGCCAGCAGCTTGCAGACCTGGGGGGAGACCCAGTACTTC.